This T cell receptor beta chain was found in a study of T cell responses to AZD1222 COVID-19 vaccine. The method was immunoSEQ multiplex PCR; TCRdb's version includes in-frame clones alone and lacks a portion of them. The data contain around 130,000 clones, around 90% of them singletons. V lost 0 bases, J lost 0 bases, and 8 bases stayed unmatched. CDR1 is MGHRA, CDR2 YSYEKL, per germline. CDR3 length: 20 residues. About this clone itself: The antigen remains undetermined.

Findings of the study overall: Baseline testing showed seropositivity in only a handful of AZD1222 recipients. Vaccine-related CD4 TCRs covered spike, predominating at 160-218 and 743-854. Repertoire sampling happened only post peak T cell response. Unmutated regions of variants are reportedly targeted by nearly half of spike-specific TCRs.

Source: peripheral blood, taken on day 0 of MenACWY control vaccination. The sequence came from an adult in good health. This chain links TRBV4-1 with TRBJ2-1, with 13 bases that match TRBD2. CDR3: CASSQDPGLAGRRSYNEQFF. CDR3 in DNA: TGCGCCAGCAGCCAAGATCCGGGACTAGCGGGGAGGCGCTCCTACAATGAGCAGTTCTTC.